This T cell receptor beta chain comes out of a study of blood T cell repertoires in COVID-19. Overall study: T cells, B-cell-depleted T cells, or PBMCs provided the cDNA or gDNA that served as material.

Patients in Seattle were enrolled during active infection, then followed longitudinally. The germline V gene encodes CDR1 MDHEN and CDR2 SYDVKM. The J segment lost 5 bases and the V segment lost 5 bases, leaving 12 bases of the junction unmatched. The CDR3 contains 19 residues. Authors' analysis steps: Reference gene primers were amplified, and this amplification served to estimate nucleated cell counts. Profiling relied on immunoSEQ multiplex PCR, and the TCRdb table lists in-frame clones only, not all of them. V, J and clone size were drawn from that table, and D and trimming were deduced from the DNA. Of roughly 250,000 clones listed, around 85% are singletons.

The chain couples TRBV28 to TRBJ2-2, with TRBD2 identical over 15 bases. Sequencing used peripheral blood. The TCR comes from a woman aged 25 to 39 with COVID-19, enrolled during active disease. The CDR3 nucleotides read TGTGCCAGCAGTCCCCTTAGGACTAGCGGGGGGGCGGAAACCGGGGAGCTGTTTTTT. As protein: CASSPLRTSGGAETGELFF.